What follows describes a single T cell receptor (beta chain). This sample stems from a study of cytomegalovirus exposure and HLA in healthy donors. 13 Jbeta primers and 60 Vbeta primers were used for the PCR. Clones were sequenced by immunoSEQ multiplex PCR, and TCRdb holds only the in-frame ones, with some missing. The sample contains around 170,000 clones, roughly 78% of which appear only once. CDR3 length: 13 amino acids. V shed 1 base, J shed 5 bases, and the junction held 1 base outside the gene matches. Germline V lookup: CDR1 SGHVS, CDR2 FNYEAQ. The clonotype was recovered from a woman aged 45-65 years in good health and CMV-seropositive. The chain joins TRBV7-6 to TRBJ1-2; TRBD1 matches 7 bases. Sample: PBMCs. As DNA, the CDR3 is TGTGCCAGCAGCTTAGAACAGGGGTATGGCTACACCTTC. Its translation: CASSLEQGYGYTF. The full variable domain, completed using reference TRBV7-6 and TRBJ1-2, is GAGVSQSPRYKVTKRGQDVALRCDPISGHVSLYWYRQALGQGPEFLTYFNYEAQQDKSGLPNDRFSAERPEGSISTLTIQRTEQRDSAMYRCASSLEQGYGYTFGSGTRLTVV.